These 7 T cell receptor beta chains were sequenced from one sample in a study of breast tumors, draining lymph nodes, adjacent tissues. TCRdb fed the multiplex PCR reads into MiXCR, producing one record per CDR3 protein. The data contain about 140,000 distinct CDR3 sequences, roughly 33% of them singletons. Axillary draining lymph nodes of breast cancer patients supplied the node samples. The sequencing sample was made of axillary lymph node tissue. Receptor source: a female donor with breast cancer. Some clones in this sample may be carry-over from other donors' samples.

The chain combines TRBV6-6 with TRBJ1-1; D ambiguous. Trimming removed 6 bases at V and 5 bases at J, with 7 bases between. This CDR3 is built from 11 residues. In germline, CDR1 is MNHNY, CDR2 SVGAGI (reference sequence). For the CDR3, the DNA is TGTGCCAGCAGGGTGGTTACTGAAGCTTTCTTT. Its translation: CASRVVTEAFF.

This clonotype came up many times. The V gene is TRBV10-2, the J gene TRBJ1-2; possibly TRBD1 for D (6 bases). The V end lost 3 bases, the J end lost 5 bases, and 7 bases lay between the germline ends. CDR1 and CDR2 from the germline V gene are WSHSY and SAAADI. The CDR3 totals 12 residues. CDR3 sequence reads: CASSDTGYGYTF. The CDR3 DNA follows: TGCGCCAGCAGTGATACAGGGTATGGCTACACCTTC.

In the case of this clonotype: At one of its ends the junction is not consistent with the germline gene, which may arise from a read error. The J gene is TRBJ1-5, the V gene TRBV19; D is uncertain. The V gene's germline CDR1 is LNHDA and CDR2 SQIVND (reference sequence). The CDR3 sequence is 14 residues long. CDR3 in amino acids: CAGRVILSNQPRHF. The CDR3 nucleotides are TGTGCCGGTAGAGTAATCCTTAGCAATCAGCCCCGGCATTTT.

This chain uses TRBV11-3 with TRBJ1-6, with D possibly matching TRBD1 (5 bases). The ends were cut back, 8 bases at V and 9 bases at J, with 14 bases in the middle. Germline V gene sequence: CDR1 SGHNT, CDR2 YENEEA. The CDR3 has 13 amino acids. The CDR3, as DNA: TGTGCCAGCGCCCGCGGTGGGGGTTCACCCCTCCACTTT. Its protein product is CASARGGGSPLHF.

This clonotype was counted at least ten times. The chain links TRBV2 to TRBJ2-4; TRBD2 is a possible D gene (6 bases). The germline V gene has CDR1 SNHLY and CDR2 FYNNEI. This CDR3 is built from 13 residues. V was trimmed by 8 bases and J by 6 bases, leaving 14 bases between them. Here the CDR3 reads CASGGNSGNIQYF. The CDR3 DNA is TGTGCCAGCGGGGGGAACAGCGGAAACATTCAGTACTTC. Full variable domain (rest looked up from reference TRBV2 and TRBJ2-4): EPEVTQTPSHQVTQMGQEVILRCVPISNHLYFYWYRQILGQKVEFLVSFYNNEISEKSEIFDDQFSVERPDGSNFTLKIRSTKLEDSAMYFCASGGNSGNIQYFGAGTRLSVL.

This clonotype was detected ten times or more. The chain uses TRBV20-1 and TRBJ1-5; D may be TRBD1 (6 bases). CDR3 length: 16 amino acids. V was pared by 1 base and J by 0 bases, with 13 bases between. Germline loops: CDR1 DFQATT, CDR2 SNEGSKA (reference sequence). For the CDR3, the DNA is TGCAGTGCTAGAGGGACAGCTCGGGGTAGCAATCAGCCCCAGCATTTT. Translated: CSARGTARGSNQPQHF.

This clonotype was observed at least ten times. The chain combines TRBV13 with TRBJ2-3, with 11 nucleotides matching TRBD2. Germline loops: CDR1 PRHDT, CDR2 FYEKMQ (reference sequence). The V segment lost 0 bases and the J segment 6 bases; nucleotides outside the gene matches: 5. The CDR3 is 16 residues long. The CDR3 reads CASSLGTSGVLDTQYF. DNA for the CDR3: TGTGCCAGCAGCTTAGGGACTAGCGGGGTTTTGGATACGCAGTATTTT.